This T cell receptor (beta chain) was retrieved from a study of stem cell transplantation in POMP-related autoinflammatory disease (TCRdb year 2021). As for the study more broadly: According to the study's hypothesis, the TRB repertoire gets skewed because defective thymoproteasomes impair MHC class I-dependent CD8+ T-cell differentiation and positive selection. The effect of POMP deficiency on T-cell receptor beta repertoire diversity and CDR3 characteristics was assessed using high-throughput TRB sequencing. Prior to transplant, the patients had skewing toward CD4+ naive T cells, low CD8+ T-cell proportions, and reduced T-cell cytokine secretion. The paper as a whole reports these results and caveats: PRAID patients showed a restricted number of unique TRB V-J gene pairings. The trend toward lower diversity and increased clonality in PRAID patients was statistically significant only for regulatory T cells. Across all analyzed T-cell subsets, PRAID patients tended toward lower TRB diversity and higher clonality.

Comment on this clone: This clone's antigen is unknown. The record has no base qualities; no much larger clone is one base away.

Library method: the immunoSEQ multiplex PCR assay. Turning to the authors' computational methods: Shannon entropy, which takes clonal size distribution into account, was used to quantify repertoire diversity. The Gini-Simpson index (Simpson_1-D) was used to measure inequality in clonotype distribution. TCRdb obtained this table from immuneACCESS and retained in-frame rearrangements with V and J assigned. These tables miss some clones; where compared with another copy, unresolved V genes account for less than half of the shortfall, and the remainder is unexplained. The V and J calls and the clone size are those of that table, but D and trimming were determined from the DNA. Across this sample there are about 26,000 clones, with 82% seen only once. Approximately 2.3% of the sample is in the top ten clones. CDR1 is given as MNHEY and CDR2 as SMNVEV, both from the germline V gene (reference sequence). The CDR3 runs 14 amino acids, cysteine and phenylalanine included. The retained sequence is limited to the CDR3, 42 bases, with the frame set at the first base. Deletion took 6 bases off V and 6 bases off J, with a span of 18 bases between the germline ends.

Read against the paper, the sample's time point label means: before hematopoietic stem cell transplant. PRAID was marked by prominent immunodeficiency together with autoinflammation. Prior to TRB sequencing, T-cell subsets (conventional T cells, CD8+ T cells, regulatory T cells, T follicular helper cells) were sorted. The input for sequencing was CD4+ T cells from PBMCs, taken before stem cell transplantation. This TCR was recovered from a human donor with POMP-related autoinflammation and immune dysregulation (PRAID). The rearranged chain carries TRBV27 and TRBJ2-7, with a tentative D gene TRBD2 over 6 matching bases. The DNA is TGTGCCAGCAGGCTAGGAGGGGCCCGCGGCGAGCAGTACTTC. The resulting protein is CASRLGGARGEQYF.